The source of this T cell receptor beta chain is a study of human thymus T cells. Study observations and caveats: The authors found apparently biased V and J gene usage in thymic and blood repertoires. Unrelated individuals reportedly shared highly overlapping thymic TCR repertoires.

Profiling relied on immunoSEQ multiplex PCR, and the TCRdb table lists in-frame clones only, not all of them. Of 120,000 or so clones listed, over 85% are singletons. Thymic material originated from resections removed in the course of corrective heart surgery. The CDR3 sequence is 10 residues long. CDR1 and CDR2 from the germline V gene are DFQATT and SNEGSKA (reference sequence). V lost 4 bases to trimming and J lost 10 bases, with 10 bases between them. In regard to this clone: Antigen: not known.

This rearrangement joins TRBV20-1 to TRBJ1-1, with D maybe TRBD1 (6 bases). The clonotype was recovered from a boy under two years old with a congenital heart defect but otherwise immunologically healthy. Specimen: thymus tissue. CDR3 DNA sequence: TGCAGTGCTACAGTAGGGGGAGCTTTCTTT. Residues: CSATVGGAFF.